Presented here are 32 T cell receptor beta chains from one specimen sequenced in a study of CD8 T cells in ankylosing spondylitis (dated by TCRdb to about 2017). Study-wide conclusions, independent of this receptor: Blood from ankylosing spondylitis patients appeared to be characterized by a TCR beta motif made up of seven or eight highly homologous amino acid variants.

Libraries were built with 5' RACE. Instrument on record: Illumina HiSeq 2500. In TCRdb, the public reads were trimmed at Q25 with fastp and aligned with MiXCR, with productive beta chains retained. Records with the same CDR3 protein are collapsed into one entry carrying the most frequent genes and DNA. A total of about 390,000 distinct CDR3 sequences appear in this sample, more than 20% of them only once. About 16% of the sample is in the top ten clones. Which antigens these TCRs recognize remains unknown. Specimen: blood, either unsorted or a sorted T cell fraction (not recorded which). Receptors originate from a male donor with ankylosing spondylitis.

This clonotype has only a few counts. The V gene is TRBV20-1, the J gene TRBJ1-1; D might be TRBD1 (5 bases). The length of the CDR3 is 14 residues. Looked up from germline, CDR1 is DFQATT and CDR2 is SNEGSKA (reference sequence). Trimming pared 1 base from V and 3 bases from J, leaving 12 bases between. CDR3 amino acids: CSARAGTLDTEAFF. The CDR3 nucleotides are TGCAGTGCTAGAGCTGGGACCTTGGACACTGAAGCTTTCTTT.

J is TRBJ1-1 and V is TRBV5-4, with TRBD1 matching 11 bases. CDR3 length: 15 residues. Germline V gives CDR1 SGHNT, CDR2 YYREEE (reference sequence). J gave up 2 bases and V 4 bases, and 4 bases lay outside the gene matches. CDR3 nucleotide sequence: TGTGCCAGCAGCCCTGGACAGGGGGCTAACACTGAAGCTTTCTTT. Translating gives CASSPGQGANTEAFF. The full variable domain, rest sourced from reference TRBV5-4 and TRBJ1-1, is ETGVTQSPTHLIKTRGQQVTLRCSSQSGHNTVSWYQQALGQGPQFIFQYYREEENGRGNFPPRFSGLQFPNYSSELNVNALELDDSALYLCASSPGQGANTEAFFGQGTRLTVV.

The CDR3, as DNA: TGCAGTGCCCATCGAAACTTTAGCGGATGGGGCGCAGATACGCAGTATTTT. Translated, it gives CSAHRNFSGWGADTQYF. The chain combines TRBV20-1 with TRBJ2-3; D perhaps matches TRBD2 (6 bases). This CDR3 is built from 17 residues. V was cut by 6 bases and J by 4 bases, with 26 bases left in between. CDR1 is DFQATT and CDR2 is SNEGSKA in the germline V gene (reference sequence).

This clonotype was recorded at least ten times. CDR3 coding DNA: TGTGCCAGCCGGGACAGGGTCACAGATACGCAGTATTTT. Its protein is CASRDRVTDTQYF. V usage is TRBV6-1 and J usage is TRBJ2-3, with 9 bases matching TRBD1. CDR1 is MNHNS and CDR2 is SASEGT in the germline V gene. This CDR3 spans 13 amino acids. V lost 8 bases and J lost 2; bases outside the gene matches: 2.

This clonotype was recorded a few times. The V gene is TRBV5-1, the J gene TRBJ2-7; 9 positions agree with TRBD2. The germline V gene has CDR1 SGHRS and CDR2 YFSETQ. This CDR3 spans 15 amino acids. V was clipped by 4 bases and J by 2 bases; unmatched bases: 7. The CDR3 loop reads CASSVTSGPAYEQYF. The CDR3 DNA is TGCGCCAGCAGCGTAACTAGCGGGCCGGCCTACGAGCAGTACTTC.

The chain joins TRBV30 to TRBJ1-1, with a possible D match to TRBD1 (5 bases). CDR3 size: 14 residues. Trimming removed 0 bases at V and 3 bases at J, with 11 bases between. Per germline, CDR1 GTSNPN and CDR2 SVGIG (reference sequence). CDR3 amino acids: CAWSVRGSYTEAFF. Here the CDR3 DNA reads TGTGCCTGGAGTGTTCGGGGGTCCTACACTGAAGCTTTCTTT.

The rearrangement joins TRBV28 to TRBJ1-2; 9 nucleotides line up with TRBD1. This CDR3 has 12 amino acids. With 8 bases clipped from V and 8 bases from J, the junction kept 6 bases outside the gene matches. CDR1 and CDR2 (germline): MDHEN, SYDVKM. The CDR3 reads CASWDRVGGYTF. The CDR3 DNA is TGTGCCAGCTGGGACAGGGTCGGAGGCTACACCTTC.

This clonotype has a handful of counts. This sequence joins TRBV30 and TRBJ1-5; 7 bases map to TRBD1. The V gene's germline CDR1 is GTSNPN and CDR2 SVGIG (reference sequence). Germline trimming cut 0 bases from V and 6 bases from J; bases unmatched to any gene: 11. The CDR3 has 16 amino acids. CDR3 bases: TGTGCCTGGAGTGTACCAGGCAGGGGGTTGGGTCAGCCCCAGCATTTT. Translation: CAWSVPGRGLGQPQHF.

This clonotype was seen a handful of times. J is TRBJ1-4 and V is TRBV6-1, with a weak D call TRBD1 (5 bases). Per the germline V gene, CDR1 is MNHNS and CDR2 is SASEGT. This CDR3 is 14 amino acids long. Trimming removed 6 bases from V and 8 bases from J, with 16 bases in between. The CDR3 here is CASRRGFRGEKLFF. The CDR3 DNA reads as TGTGCCAGCAGAAGGGGCTTTAGAGGGGAAAAACTGTTTTTT.

The rearrangement links TRBV20-1 to TRBJ2-5; the match to TRBD1 covers 7 bases. Germline-derived CDR1 and CDR2 are DFQATT and SNEGSKA (reference sequence). The CDR3 contains 14 residues. Losses at the gene ends were 3 bases for V and 2 bases for J; bases not matched to a gene: 6. CDR3 in amino acids: CSARGTVNQETQYF. CDR3 DNA sequence: TGCAGTGCTAGGGGGACAGTTAATCAAGAGACCCAGTACTTC.

The V call is TRBV6-1, the J call TRBJ2-2; D gene ambiguous. Germline V CDR1 and CDR2: MNHNS, SASEGT. CDR3 length: 11 residues. Trimming shortened V by 8 bases and J by 4 bases, and 5 bases separated the two germline ends. The CDR3 sequence: CASWFTGELFF. DNA of the CDR3: TGTGCCAGCTGGTTCACCGGGGAGCTGTTTTTT.

Regarding this clonotype: This may come from a read error, since a much larger clone is one base off. Here the CDR3 omits its conserved ending phenylalanine or tryptophan, so a read error is the likely source. This chain connects TRBV29-1 to TRBJ2-5; tentatively, D is TRBD2 (6 bases). V was clipped by 4 bases and J by 4 bases, with 10 bases between them. The CDR3 sequence is 12 residues long. Germline V gene data show CDR1 as SQVTM and CDR2 as ANQGSEA. CDR3 sequence (DNA): TGCAGCGTTGCCCCCGGGGGAGAGACCCAGTACTTA. As protein: CSVAPGGETQYL.

V is TRBV10-3 and J is TRBJ2-7, with a tentative D call TRBD2 (6 bases). The ends were cut back, 6 bases at V and 3 bases at J, with 9 bases in the middle. This CDR3 spans 12 amino acids. Germline V gene lookup returns CDR1 ENHRY and CDR2 SYGVKD. The CDR3 bases are TGTGCCATCAGGGACTACGACTACGAGCAGTACTTC. It codes for CAIRDYDYEQYF.

CDR3 region: CASSLRAGVTYEQYF. Written as DNA, the CDR3 is TGTGCCAGCAGCTTACGGGCGGGGGTAACCTACGAGCAGTACTTC. The rearrangement links TRBV7-9 to TRBJ2-7; 7 bases are a match to TRBD2. The ends lost 2 bases at V and 2 bases at J; junction bases unmatched: 6. This CDR3 contains 15 residues. Germline CDR1 is SEHNR and CDR2 is FQNEAQ (reference sequence).

This clonotype was detected only a few times. The genes are TRBV20-1 and TRBJ1-5; D is possibly TRBD1 (5 bases). The CDR3 extends over 15 amino acids. CDR1 DFQATT and CDR2 SNEGSKA come from the germline V gene (reference sequence). The V gene lost 3 bases and the J gene lost 1 base, with 13 bases spanning the gap. CDR3 bases: TGCAGTGCTAGCACAGGCCCACTAAGCAATCAGCCCCAGCATTTT. Translated: CSASTGPLSNQPQHF.

In this sample, this clonotype turned up a few times. The CDR3 nucleotides are TGCAGTGCTAGGACGGGGCCCTCCTACGAGCAGTACTTC. This codes for CSARTGPSYEQYF. This chain links TRBV20-1 with TRBJ2-7; D is possibly TRBD1 or TRBD2 (5 bases each). V lost 3 bases, J lost 0 bases, and 9 bases lay in between. Germline V gives CDR1 DFQATT, CDR2 SNEGSKA (reference sequence). The CDR3 runs 13 residues.

This clonotype was seen more than once but under ten times. This chain uses TRBV5-1 with TRBJ2-7; 8 nucleotides line up with TRBD2. The CDR3 sequence is 16 residues long. Germline V gives CDR1 SGHRS, CDR2 YFSETQ. Unmatched junction bases numbered 12, after V lost 4 bases and J lost 3 bases. Here the CDR3 reads CASSPGGAGVGYEQYF. The CDR3 DNA sequence: TGCGCCAGCAGCCCCGGGGGGGCGGGAGTAGGCTACGAGCAGTACTTC. The variable domain in full, with the rest retrieved from reference TRBV5-1 and TRBJ2-7, is KAGVTQTPRYLIKTRGQQVTLSCSPISGHRSVSWYQQTPGQGLQFLFEYFSETQRNKGNFPGRFSGRQFSNSRSEMNVSTLELGDSALYLCASSPGGAGVGYEQYFGPGTRLTVT.

The CDR3 nucleotides are TGTGCCAGCAGCCCGGGAGCCACCCCAGAGACCCAGTACTTC. Protein product: CASSPGATPETQYF. The chain carries TRBV28 and TRBJ2-5; the D gene is possibly TRBD2 (6 bases). The germline V and J ends were trimmed by 6 bases and 4 bases, with 15 bases remaining between them. The CDR3 is made up of 14 amino acids. Germline V gene lookup returns CDR1 MDHEN and CDR2 SYDVKM. Based on the CDR3 plus reference TRBV28 and TRBJ2-5, the full variable domain is DVKVTQSSRYLVKRTGEKVFLECVQDMDHENMFWYRQDPGLGLRLIYFSYDVKMKEKGDIPEGYSVSREKKERFSLILESASTNQTSMYLCASSPGATPETQYFGPGTRLLVL.

CDR3 DNA: TGCGCCAGCAGCTCCGACAGGTCAACTAATGAAAAACTGTTTTTT. Protein sequence: CASSSDRSTNEKLFF. This rearrangement joins TRBV5-1 to TRBJ1-4; possibly TRBD1 for D (6 bases). There are 15 residues in the CDR3. V lost 3 bases to trimming and J lost 0 bases, with 9 bases between them. In germline, CDR1 is SGHRS, CDR2 YFSETQ.

The genes are TRBV20-1 and TRBJ2-1; D unclear. Germline-derived CDR1 and CDR2 are DFQATT and SNEGSKA (reference sequence). This CDR3 is 11 amino acids long. The CDR3 is CTALSYNEQFF. CDR3 bases: TGCACCGCCCTCTCCTACAATGAGCAGTTCTTC.

This rearrangement joins TRBV20-1 to TRBJ2-1; 7 bases agree with TRBD1. J was trimmed by 4 bases and V by 0 bases; bases with no gene match: 9. The CDR3 spans 16 residues. Germline assignment: CDR1 DFQATT and CDR2 SNEGSKA (reference sequence). CDR3: CSARDSRGQYYNEQFF. In nucleotides, the CDR3 is TGCAGTGCTAGAGATTCGAGGGGACAGTATTACAATGAGCAGTTCTTC.

This clonotype was counted between two and nine times. The gene calls are TRBV11-3 and TRBJ1-6; the D is unclear. The germline V gene encodes CDR1 SGHNT and CDR2 YENEEA. V shed 3 bases and J shed 8 bases, with 8 bases lying between them. The CDR3 is 13 amino acids. CDR3 region: CASSLDQDSPLHF. As DNA, the CDR3 is TGTGCCAGCAGCTTGGATCAGGATTCACCCCTCCACTTT.

This clonotype has more than one count but fewer than ten. The chain carries TRBV9 and TRBJ2-3; D not resolved. This CDR3 has 14 amino acids. V was cut by 3 bases and J by 6 bases, with 14 bases left in between. Germline V lookup: CDR1 SGDLS, CDR2 YYNGEE. CDR3 residues: CASSGLSVVDTQYF. The CDR3 DNA follows: TGTGCCAGCAGCGGATTGTCCGTAGTCGATACGCAGTATTTT.

This clonotype occurred a few times. The chain uses TRBV16 and TRBJ2-7, with D uncertain. The V end was cut by 4 bases, the J end by 5 bases, with 18 bases between. Germline lookup yields CDR1 KGHSY and CDR2 FQNENV. CDR3 length: 15 residues. The CDR3 region is CASSRLTTARNEQYF. CDR3 coding DNA: TGTGCCAGCAGCCGCCTGACAACAGCGCGGAACGAGCAGTACTTC.

The chain couples TRBV4-3 to TRBJ2-7; D remains unclear. Germline lookup yields CDR1 LGHNA and CDR2 YSLEER. This CDR3 has 14 residues. Trimming shortened V by 1 base and J by 2 bases, and 9 bases separated the two germline ends. The CDR3 loop reads CASSQVPSAYEQYF. CDR3 DNA: TGCGCCAGCAGCCAAGTTCCCAGCGCCTACGAGCAGTACTTC.

The gene calls are TRBV19 and TRBJ2-3; possible D gene TRBD2, 5 bases. The CDR3 is 11 residues long. Trimming shortened V by 8 bases and J by 8 bases, and 11 bases separated the two germline ends. From germline, CDR1 is LNHDA and CDR2 SQIVND (reference sequence). CDR3 region: CASGEQGTQYF. Here the CDR3 DNA reads TGTGCCAGTGGGGAGCAAGGTACGCAGTATTTT.

This clonotype was counted many times. The rearrangement joins TRBV29-1 to TRBJ2-6; D gene uncertain. The CDR3 totals 13 residues. V dropped 5 bases and J dropped 3 bases, with 8 bases sitting between them. The germline gives CDR1 SQVTM, CDR2 ANQGSEA. DNA of the CDR3: TGCAGCGTTTTTAAGAGTGGGGCCAACGTCCTGACTTTC. Protein sequence: CSVFKSGANVLTF.

The chain employs TRBV5-8 and TRBJ2-1; TRBD2 aligns across 7 bases. V dropped 0 bases and J dropped 8; count of bases not matched to a gene: 8. The CDR3 extends over 15 amino acids. Germline-derived CDR1 and CDR2 are SGHTS and YDEGEE. The DNA for the CDR3 is TGTGCCAGCAGCTTGGCAGCGGGATACGGCTATGAGCAGTTCTTC. Encoded protein: CASSLAAGYGYEQFF.

The V gene is TRBV7-3, the J gene TRBJ2-2, with D possibly matching TRBD2 (6 bases). Germline CDR1 SGHTA, CDR2 FQGTGA. Between the trimmed V and J ends, which lost 8 bases and 4 bases, there was a span of 14 bases. This CDR3 has 14 amino acids. As DNA, the CDR3 is TGTGCCAGCGGGGCGGGATACGGCACCGGGGAGCTGTTTTTT. As protein: CASGAGYGTGELFF.

V is TRBV3-1 and J is TRBJ2-7; 7 bases fit TRBD2. There are 15 residues in the CDR3. V was pared by 1 base and J by 4 bases, with 7 bases of the junction left unmatched. Germline CDR1 and CDR2: LGHDT and YNNKEL (reference sequence). The CDR3 reads CASSQGFVGGYEQYF. Here the CDR3 DNA reads TGTGCCAGCAGCCAAGGATTCGTCGGGGGGTACGAGCAGTACTTC.

The chain recombines TRBV3-1 with TRBJ1-1, with TRBD1 matching 8 bases. In germline, CDR1 is LGHDT, CDR2 YNNKEL (reference sequence). V trimming: 1 base; J trimming: 0 bases; junction bases outside the gene matches: 7. There are 17 residues in the CDR3. The CDR3 protein is CASSQGPLQGVNTEAFF. The CDR3, as DNA: TGTGCCAGCAGCCAAGGACCCCTACAGGGGGTGAACACTGAAGCTTTCTTT.

The chain couples TRBV7-6 to TRBJ2-6; the D is unclear. This CDR3 comprises 15 residues. Trimming took off 5 bases at V and 0 bases at J, with 8 bases between the two ends. The germline CDR1 and CDR2 sequences are SGHVS and FNYEAQ. The CDR3, as DNA: TGTGCCAGCAGCGCCCCTAGCTCTGGGGCCAACGTCCTGACTTTC. This sequence encodes CASSAPSSGANVLTF.